This T cell receptor (beta chain) is from a study of blood T cell repertoires in COVID-19. V was pared by 2 bases and J by 2 bases, with 4 bases of the junction left unmatched. This CDR3 is 16 amino acids long. Germline values: CDR1 MNHEY, CDR2 SVGAGI. The assay was immunoSEQ multiplex PCR, and TCRdb's table has in-frame clones only and misses some. Of 150,000 to 180,000 clones in the sample, 65% to 90% are singletons; the top ten hold around 10%. This sequence originates from a woman between 55 and 75 years old with COVID-19, enrolled during active disease. The sequenced sample consisted of peripheral blood. This rearrangement joins TRBV6-5 to TRBJ1-2; 11 nucleotides align to TRBD1. The CDR3 spells CASSYVRTGGNYGYTF. CDR3 DNA sequence: TGTGCCAGCAGTTACGTCCGGACAGGGGGCAACTATGGCTACACCTTC.